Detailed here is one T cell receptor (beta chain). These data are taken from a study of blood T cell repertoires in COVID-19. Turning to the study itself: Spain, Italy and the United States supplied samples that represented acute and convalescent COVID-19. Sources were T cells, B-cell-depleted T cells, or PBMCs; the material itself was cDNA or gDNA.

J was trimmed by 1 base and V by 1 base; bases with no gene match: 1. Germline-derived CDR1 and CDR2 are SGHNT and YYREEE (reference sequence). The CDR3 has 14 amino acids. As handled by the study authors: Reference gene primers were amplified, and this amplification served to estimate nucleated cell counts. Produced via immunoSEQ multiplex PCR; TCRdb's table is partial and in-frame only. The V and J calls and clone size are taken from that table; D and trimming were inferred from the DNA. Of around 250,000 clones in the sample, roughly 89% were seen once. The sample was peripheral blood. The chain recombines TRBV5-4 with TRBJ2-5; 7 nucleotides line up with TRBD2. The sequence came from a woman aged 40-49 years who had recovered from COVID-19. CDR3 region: CASSLPSGQETQYF. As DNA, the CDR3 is TGTGCCAGCAGCTTGCCTAGCGGCCAAGAGACCCAGTACTTC.